This TCR beta chain was identified during a study of a mutant IDH1 vaccine in newly diagnosed glioma. Profiling relied on immunoSEQ multiplex PCR, and the TCRdb table lists in-frame clones only, not all of them. Among roughly 70,000 clones, 80% to 90% were seen once, and the ten largest hold under 3.5%. This CDR3 has 13 residues. Trimming shortened V by 3 bases and J by 11 bases, and 15 bases separated the two germline ends. Per the germline V gene, CDR1 is SGHTA and CDR2 is FQGNSA. Time point reported: baseline, week 1 (first vaccination visit). Specified treatment: pre-vaccination baseline after standard-of-care therapy.

The source material was PBMCs, sampled from a glioma patient treated with radiotherapy, temozolomide or both. The source is a man aged 25-45 years with glioma. V usage is TRBV7-2 and J usage is TRBJ2-3; D remains ambiguous. The CDR3 DNA is TGTGCCAGCAGCTTGGCTGTCTCTCTAGAGCAGTATTTT. Its protein is CASSLAVSLEQYF.